The clone carrying this T cell receptor beta chain was observed a few times. CDR3 size: 15 residues. Here immunoSEQ multiplex PCR was the method, and the copy in TCRdb shows in-frame clones only, minus some. The table includes approximately 69,000 clones, 80% to 85% detected once. The data were taken from a study of OX40 agonist ivuxolimab in advanced cancers. Study information: The study gave patients intravenous ivuxolimab at 0.01 to 10 mg/kg every 2 weeks.

The clonotype comes from an adult with an advanced solid tumor such as melanoma, head and neck, liver or kidney cancer. This chain connects TRBV21-1 to TRBJ2-7; the table's D gene call, TRBD2, was not cross checked with the DNA. TRBV21-1 is given as a pseudogene. The input for sequencing was CD4+ or CD8+ T cells sorted from blood, taken in a trial of the OX40 agonist ivuxolimab. CDR3 sequence reads: CASSRDVRGTYEQYF. DNA of the CDR3: TGTGCCAGCAGCAGGGATGTTCGGGGGACCTACGAGCAGTACTTC.